This T cell receptor beta chain derives from a study of T cells and Merkel cell carcinoma outcomes. Per germline, CDR1 LNHDA and CDR2 SQIVND (reference sequence). V was clipped by 6 bases and J by 6 bases; unmatched bases: 3. CDR3 length equals 14 residues. Sequencing used immunoSEQ multiplex PCR; TCRdb keeps in-frame clones, though not all of them. The sample holds roughly 15,000 clones; about four fifths are singletons and the top ten take approximately 10%. This sequence was found in a human donor with Merkel cell carcinoma. The sample consisted of tumor tissue from Merkel cell carcinoma. V is TRBV19 and J is TRBJ1-5, with 12 bases that match TRBD1. CDR3 region: CASSGTGGIQPQHF. CDR3 nucleotide sequence: TGTGCCAGTAGCGGGACAGGGGGCATTCAGCCCCAGCATTTT.